This TCR beta chain was profiled in a study of control samples from healthy donors and cancer patients. As regards this clone: Different DNA sequences within this sample yield the same CDR3.

The assay was immunoSEQ multiplex PCR, and TCRdb's table has in-frame clones only and misses some. This repertoire shows 400,000 to 500,000 clones, about nine tenths found once; its top ten account for 6% to 7%. The sample was PBMCs. This sequence originates from a man aged 40-55 years with head and neck cancer.

This CDR3 is CASSPYRPTGFAADTQYF. The CDR3, as DNA: TGTGCCAGCAGTCCCTACCGGCCGACAGGGTTTGCCGCAGATACGCAGTATTTT. V is TRBV27 and J is TRBJ2-3; TRBD1 matches 7 bases. The CDR3 runs to 18 residues. J gave up 4 bases and V 5 bases, and 18 bases lay outside the gene matches. The germline V gene has CDR1 MNHEY and CDR2 SMNVEV (reference sequence).